These 26 T cell receptor beta chains were sequenced from one sample in a study of T cell changes during pregnancy in multiple sclerosis. Generated by immunoSEQ multiplex PCR, the TCRdb table keeps only in-frame clones and is missing some. The sample lists fewer than 55,000 clones, 80% to 95% seen once, with 0.95% to 1% in the top ten. The sequenced sample was peripheral blood, obtained after pregnancy. Receptors were obtained from a female donor with multiple sclerosis, enrolled in a pregnancy study.

This chain links TRBV29-1 with TRBJ1-1; D call uncertain. V was trimmed by 7 bases and J by 2 bases, leaving 14 bases between them. This CDR3 region has 13 residues. The germline gives CDR1 SQVTM, CDR2 ANQGSEA. The chain's CDR3 is CSGGPRVNTEAFF. In DNA form, the CDR3 reads TGCAGCGGAGGCCCCAGAGTTAACACTGAAGCTTTCTTT.

V gene TRBV29-1 combines with J gene TRBJ1-2, with 8 bases matching TRBD1. Germline CDR1 and CDR2: SQVTM and ANQGSEA. Trimming at V came to 1 base and at J to 3 bases, leaving 13 bases not matched to a gene. CDR3 length: 17 residues. The CDR3 reads CSVEGGIDGTGHYGYTF. The CDR3 bases are TGCAGCGTTGAAGGGGGGATCGACGGGACAGGACACTATGGCTACACCTTC.

The rearrangement joins TRBV7-2 to TRBJ2-5; D perhaps matches TRBD2 (5 bases). This CDR3 comprises 14 residues. Germline V lookup: CDR1 SGHTA, CDR2 FQGNSA. V dropped 7 bases and J dropped 5 bases, with 17 bases sitting between them. The CDR3 DNA follows: TGTGCCAGCACCTTCGGAGGACTCCCGGAGACCCAGTACTTC. Translation: CASTFGGLPETQYF.

The rearrangement links TRBV30 to TRBJ2-7; TRBD1 matches at 10 bases. J lost 1 base, V lost 3 bases, and 6 bases had no gene match. The germline V gene has CDR1 GTSNPN and CDR2 SVGIG (reference sequence). The CDR3 runs 15 residues. For the CDR3, the DNA is TGTGCCTGGAGGGCAAGGACAGGGGGGTCCTACGAGCAGTACTTC. Amino acid sequence: CAWRARTGGSYEQYF.

A note on this clone: Germline and junction disagree at one end, which may indicate a read error. The rearrangement links TRBV7-7 to TRBJ1-3; no clear D gene. The CDR3 contains 14 residues. Germline-derived CDR1 and CDR2 are SSHAT and FNYEAQ (reference sequence). In DNA, the CDR3 is TGTGCTAGCAGCTTAGGCGGCTCTGGAAACACCATATATTTT. This codes for CASSLGGSGNTIYF.

The chain carries TRBV5-6 and TRBJ2-7; maybe TRBD1 (6 bases). The germline CDR1 and CDR2 sequences are SGHDT and YYEEEE. Trimming removed 5 bases at V and 5 bases at J, with 17 bases between. The CDR3 contains 14 residues. This CDR3 reads CASSLLQGWDEQYF. CDR3 DNA sequence: TGTGCCAGCAGTCTACTACAGGGATGGGACGAGCAGTACTTC.

V and J are TRBV7-2 and TRBJ2-3; D remains ambiguous. The length of the CDR3 is 15 residues. Per germline, CDR1 SGHTA and CDR2 FQGNSA. V was cut by 2 bases and J by 2 bases, with 11 bases left in between. CDR3 nucleotide sequence: TGTGCCAGCAGCTTAAGAGACTGGAACACAGATACGCAGTATTTT. Its translation is CASSLRDWNTDTQYF.

This clone was observed a single time. The chain has TRBV7-2 and TRBJ1-4, with a possible D match to TRBD1 (5 bases). The CDR3 length is 16 residues. V shed 3 bases and J shed 8 bases, with 19 bases lying between them. CDR1 is SGHTA, CDR2 FQGNSA, per germline. The CDR3 protein is CASSFPVGRVGEKLFF. CDR3 DNA: TGTGCCAGCAGCTTTCCGGTCGGCAGGGTGGGGGAAAAACTGTTTTTT.

The CDR3 DNA reads as TGTGCCAGCAGCTTCAGACAGGGGAGTAGCGAGACCCAGTACTTC. Its translation is CASSFRQGSSETQYF. The chain links TRBV11-2 to TRBJ2-5; 8 nucleotides line up with TRBD1. CDR1 is SGHAT, CDR2 FQNNGV, per germline. The CDR3 spans 15 residues. J lost 5 bases, V lost 3 bases, and 8 bases had no gene match.

The rearrangement links TRBV4-2 to TRBJ2-3; D remains unclear. CDR1 LGHNA and CDR2 YNFKEQ come from the germline V gene. The CDR3 runs to 13 residues. V gave up 4 bases and J gave up 5 bases, with 10 bases separating them. The CDR3 coding sequence is TGTGCCAGCAGCCGCTCCCGGGTAGATACGCAGTATTTT. This sequence encodes CASSRSRVDTQYF.

The rearrangement joins TRBV4-2 to TRBJ2-5; 8 bases are shared with TRBD1. The CDR3 is made up of 14 amino acids. Germline CDR1 reads LGHNA; CDR2 reads YNFKEQ. The V gene end was trimmed by 2 bases and the J gene end by 5 bases; junction bases not matched to a gene: 4. The CDR3 sequence is CASSQRTGWETQYF. CDR3 DNA sequence: TGTGCCAGCAGCCAAAGGACAGGGTGGGAGACCCAGTACTTC.

The gene calls are TRBV11-3 and TRBJ2-2; TRBD2 might be the D (6 bases). The length of the CDR3 is 16 residues. Germline values: CDR1 SGHNT, CDR2 YENEEA. Trimming stripped 3 bases from V and 1 base from J, with 12 bases between. CDR3 protein: CASSFRGTGNTGELFF. The CDR3 DNA reads as TGTGCCAGCAGCTTCCGGGGGACGGGGAACACCGGGGAGCTGTTTTTT.

The chain recombines TRBV7-2 with TRBJ2-3, with 10 positions matching TRBD2. The junction had 8 bases not matched to a gene; V was cut back by 5 bases and J by 0 bases. The length of the CDR3 is 17 residues. The V gene's germline CDR1 is SGHTA and CDR2 FQGNSA. CDR3 in amino acids: CASSPTASGGSTDTQYF. CDR3 sequence (DNA): TGTGCCAGCAGCCCTACCGCTAGCGGGGGTAGCACAGATACGCAGTATTTT.

A few counts support this clone. The chain couples TRBV5-4 to TRBJ1-6; 8 nucleotides align to TRBD1. The junction had 14 bases not matched to a gene; V was cut back by 1 base and J by 11 bases. The CDR3 totals 17 residues. The germline gives CDR1 SGHNT, CDR2 YYREEE (reference sequence). CDR3 in amino acids: CASSLKVRTGKGTPLHF. Here the CDR3 DNA reads TGTGCCAGCAGCTTGAAGGTCCGGACAGGGAAAGGGACACCCCTCCACTTT.

V usage is TRBV7-9 and J usage is TRBJ2-3; D unresolved. CDR3 length equals 9 residues. Germline V gene data show CDR1 as SEHNR and CDR2 as FQNEAQ (reference sequence). V was trimmed by 8 bases and J by 8 bases, leaving 5 bases between them. CDR3 DNA sequence: TGTGCCAGCTCCCTTACGCAGTATTTT. Its protein product is CASSLTQYF.

The V call is TRBV18, the J call TRBJ1-1, with a possible D match to TRBD1 (5 bases). The V gene's germline CDR1 is KGHSH and CDR2 LQKENI. V lost 3 bases and J lost 3, with 14 bases in between. There are 15 residues in the CDR3. CDR3 sequence reads: CASSPGGAQDTEAFF. CDR3 nucleotide sequence: TGTGCCAGCTCACCGGGAGGGGCACAGGACACTGAAGCTTTCTTT.

The chain joins TRBV12-5 to TRBJ2-1; 10 bases align to TRBD1. The CDR3 covers 12 residues. V shed 9 bases, J shed 9 bases, and the junction held 5 bases outside the gene matches. Germline V gene data show CDR1 as LGHNT and CDR2 as FRNRAP. The CDR3 is CASGTGAGEQFF. The CDR3, as DNA: TGTGCTAGCGGGACAGGGGCGGGTGAGCAGTTCTTC.

The J gene is TRBJ2-1, the V gene TRBV10-2; TRBD2 might be the D (5 bases). Looked up from germline, CDR1 is WSHSY and CDR2 is SAAADI. This CDR3 comprises 12 residues. The V gene lost 8 bases and the J gene lost 6 bases, with 11 bases spanning the gap. The CDR3 loop is CASFGGSNEQFF. CDR3 nucleotides: TGCGCCAGCTTTGGAGGAAGCAATGAGCAGTTCTTC.

The CDR3 here is CASSRIRDMNTGELFF. Here the CDR3 DNA reads TGTGCCAGCAGCCGGATTCGAGACATGAACACCGGGGAGCTGTTTTTT. V usage is TRBV5-5 and J usage is TRBJ2-2; the D is unclear. Germline CDR1 reads SGHKS; CDR2 reads YYEKEE (reference sequence). The V end was cut by 4 bases, the J end by 1 base, with 14 bases between. This CDR3 contains 16 residues.

The chain joins TRBV4-2 to TRBJ2-3; 12 bases line up with TRBD2. CDR3 length: 16 residues. V shed 0 bases, J shed 4 bases, and the junction held 2 bases outside the gene matches. Germline V CDR1 and CDR2: LGHNA, YNFKEQ. The chain's CDR3 is CASSQDRTSGADTQYF. The CDR3 nucleotides are TGTGCCAGCAGCCAAGATAGGACTAGCGGGGCAGATACGCAGTATTTT.

This clone appeared a few times. This chain uses TRBV6-4 with TRBJ2-3, with 10 bases aligning to TRBD2. This CDR3 has 15 amino acids. V lost 5 bases and J lost 1; bases outside the gene matches: 3. Germline V CDR1 and CDR2: MRHNA, SNTAGT. CDR3 sequence: CASSSLAGGTDTQYF. The CDR3 bases are TGTGCCAGCAGTTCCCTAGCGGGGGGCACAGATACGCAGTATTTT.

The chain combines TRBV7-8 with TRBJ1-2, with no clear D. Germline V lookup: CDR1 SGHVS, CDR2 FQNEAQ. V lost 4 bases to trimming and J lost 4 bases, with 10 bases between them. This CDR3 contains 13 residues. The CDR3 DNA is TGTGCCAGCAGCTACCGGGTTGCCTATGGCTACACCTTC. It encodes CASSYRVAYGYTF. The entire variable domain, with the rest obtained from reference TRBV7-8 and TRBJ1-2, is as follows: GAGVSQSPRYKVAKRGQDVALRCDPISGHVSLFWYQQALGQGPEFLTYFQNEAQLDKSGLPSDRFFAERPEGSVSTLKIQRTQQEDSAVYLCASSYRVAYGYTFGSGTRLTVV.

The genes are TRBV9 and TRBJ2-3, with no clear D. The CDR3 runs 14 residues. Between the trimmed V and J ends, which lost 6 bases and 6 bases, there was a span of 17 bases. Germline CDR1 reads SGDLS; CDR2 reads YYNGEE. CDR3 sequence reads: CASTSGLLADTQYF. In nucleotides, the CDR3 is TGTGCCAGCACCTCAGGCCTTTTGGCTGATACGCAGTATTTT.

The chain couples TRBV18 to TRBJ2-5, with no clear D. The germline V and J ends were trimmed by 3 bases and 2 bases, with 10 bases remaining between them. This CDR3 comprises 14 residues. Germline CDR1 is KGHSH and CDR2 is LQKENI. Here the CDR3 reads CASSPQAFQETQYF. CDR3 bases: TGTGCCAGCTCACCGCAAGCGTTTCAAGAGACCCAGTACTTC.

This chain uses TRBV7-3 with TRBJ1-2; D remains unclear. Germline V gene data show CDR1 as SGHTA and CDR2 as FQGTGA. The CDR3 sequence is 15 residues long. V lost 2 bases and J lost 3, with 13 bases in between. The CDR3 sequence is CASSLGAVWDYGYTF. The CDR3 DNA reads TGTGCCAGCAGCTTAGGTGCGGTGTGGGACTATGGCTACACCTTC.

This clone has more than one count but fewer than ten. This rearrangement joins TRBV4-2 to TRBJ2-5, with 9 nucleotides matching TRBD2. CDR3 length equals 16 residues. The germline V gene encodes CDR1 LGHNA and CDR2 YNFKEQ. Germline trimming cut 0 bases from V and 4 bases from J; bases unmatched to any gene: 6. Here the CDR3 reads CASSQDPAGGGETQYF. The CDR3 DNA is TGTGCCAGCAGCCAAGATCCAGCGGGGGGAGGAGAGACCCAGTACTTC.